This T cell receptor beta chain originates from a study of blood T cell repertoires in COVID-19. About the research overall: Cohort 3 recovery required two negative PCRs, clearance, or symptom resolution.

The V end lost 2 bases, the J end lost 4 bases, and 14 bases lay between the germline ends. The CDR3 runs 15 residues. Germline V lookup: CDR1 MNHEY, CDR2 SVGAGI. As originally analysed: Reference gene primers were amplified, and this amplification served to estimate nucleated cell counts. Only in-frame clones appear in the TCRdb table, and some are missing; sequencing was by immunoSEQ multiplex PCR. D and trimming were read from the DNA, whereas the V and J calls and clone size are those reported in that table. Found here are around 290,000 clones, more than 75% of them singletons; the top ten hold approximately 2%.

Material for sequencing was PBMCs or T cells enriched from blood (not recorded which). The chain joins TRBV6-5 to TRBJ1-2; D is uncertain. The sequence was obtained from a woman aged 60-75 years in a cohort exposed to, infected with or recovered from COVID-19 (not recorded which). CDR3 sequence (DNA): TGTGCCAGCAGTTACGGAGGACCCAAGAGCTATGGCTACACCTTC. Its translation is CASSYGGPKSYGYTF.